The 23 T cell receptor beta chains given below trace back to one sample, sequenced in a study of blood T cells in healthy people across ages. Sample-barcoded 5' priming and a J-beta primer mix drove a second PCR of about 7 to 12 cycles. One entry per CDR3 protein results from TCRdb running MiXCR on the 5' RACE reads. The table has some 900,000 distinct CDR3 sequences, about 48% seen once. Sequencing was performed on blood. Receptors originate from a man aged 30 to 45 in good health.

The chain recombines TRBV27 with TRBJ1-2, with 7 bases that match TRBD1. CDR3 length: 12 residues. After removal of 6 bases from V and 8 bases from J, the junction contained 6 bases not matched to a gene. Germline V gene data show CDR1 as MNHEY and CDR2 as SMNVEV (reference sequence). CDR3: CASRGRGGGYTF. The CDR3 DNA follows: TGTGCCAGCAGAGGCAGGGGGGGCGGCTACACCTTC.

With respect to this clonotype: A junction end diverges from the germline sequence, so it may reflect a read error. The chain carries TRBV4-1 and TRBJ2-1, with TRBD1 as a possible D gene (6 bases). This CDR3 is built from 15 residues. From germline, CDR1 is MGHRA and CDR2 YSYEKL. CDR3 nucleotide sequence: TGCACCAGCAGCCAAGGGGGATCCGCACTCAATGAGCAGTTCTTC. Its protein is CTSSQGGSALNEQFF.

The chain carries TRBV12-3 or TRBV12-4 and TRBJ1-1; D might be TRBD1 (5 bases). The CDR3 sequence is 13 residues long. The V and J ends lost 5 bases and 10 bases respectively, with 17 bases between them. This chain's CDR3 is CASSPGWRGAAFF. CDR3 nucleotide sequence: TGTGCCAGCAGTCCTGGGTGGCGGGGCGCAGCTTTCTTT.

This clonotype was counted a few times. V usage is TRBV3-1 and J usage is TRBJ2-1, with D tentatively TRBD1 or TRBD2 (7 bases each). V dropped 7 bases and J dropped 10 bases, with 20 bases sitting between them. Germline V gene data show CDR1 as LGHDT and CDR2 as YNNKEL (reference sequence). The CDR3 consists of 14 residues. CDR3 loop: CASTTTGRGEEQFF. In nucleotides, the CDR3 is TGTGCCAGCACCACGACAGGGAGGGGCGAGGAGCAGTTCTTC.

The chain joins TRBV20-1 to TRBJ2-3, with 7 nucleotides matching TRBD2. Looked up from germline, CDR1 is DFQATT and CDR2 is SNEGSKA (reference sequence). J gave up 1 base and V 6 bases, and 10 bases lay outside the gene matches. The length of the CDR3 is 15 residues. Here the CDR3 reads CSAPRAGDRTDTQYF. The CDR3 nucleotides are TGCAGTGCCCCTCGGGCGGGGGACCGCACAGATACGCAGTATTTT.

To note about this clonotype: Mismatch with germline at one junction end may stem from a read error. CDR3 sequence reads: CASSSGTVSDQPQHF. Here the CDR3 DNA reads TGTGCCAGCAGCAGCGGGACAGTTAGCGATCAGCCCCAGCATTTT. The J gene is TRBJ1-5, the V gene TRBV9, with 7 bases identical to TRBD1. Germline CDR1 and CDR2: SGDLS and YYNGEE. This CDR3 region has 15 residues.

V usage is TRBV10-3 and J usage is TRBJ2-5; 11 nucleotides agree with TRBD2. The DNA end lines up better with TRBJ2-7; the J call may be wrong. CDR3 length equals 13 residues. Germline V CDR1 and CDR2: ENHRY, SYGVKD. CDR3 region: CAMRSGGAYEQYF. The CDR3 DNA follows: TGTGCCATGCGTAGCGGGGGGGCCTACGAGCAGTACTTC.

There are a few counts of this clonotype. V usage is TRBV6-6 and J usage is TRBJ2-7; D could derive from TRBD1 or TRBD2 (5 bases each). V lost 2 bases to trimming and J lost 5 bases, with 10 bases between them. The germline CDR1 and CDR2 sequences are MNHNY and SVGAGI (reference sequence). This CDR3 is built from 13 residues. In DNA, the CDR3 is TGTGCCAGCAGTTACCGGGACCGAGACGAGCAGTACTTC. It is translated as CASSYRDRDEQYF.

The chain recombines TRBV7-2 with TRBJ2-7, with D perhaps TRBD2 (6 bases). Trimming shortened V by 1 base and J by 4 bases, and 11 bases separated the two germline ends. The CDR3 runs to 14 residues. CDR1 SGHTA and CDR2 FQGNSA come from the germline V gene. The CDR3 loop reads CASSLVDGGYEQYF. The DNA for the CDR3 is TGTGCCAGCAGCTTAGTGGACGGGGGTTACGAGCAGTACTTC.

J is TRBJ1-2 and V is TRBV28, with D uncertain. The ends were cut back, 3 bases at V and 6 bases at J, with 14 bases in the middle. Germline V gene sequence: CDR1 MDHEN, CDR2 SYDVKM. This CDR3 contains 14 residues. CDR3 coding DNA: TGTGCCAGCAGTTTGAGGGTTCCACTTCATGGCTACACCTTC. Its protein product is CASSLRVPLHGYTF.

The gene calls are TRBV6-6 and TRBJ1-5; D is ambiguous. The V and J ends lost 7 bases and 4 bases respectively, with 8 bases between them. CDR1 and CDR2 from the germline V gene are MNHNY and SVGAGI (reference sequence). The CDR3 runs to 12 residues. The CDR3 here is CASTEGNQPQHF. CDR3 DNA: TGTGCCAGCACGGAGGGAAATCAGCCCCAGCATTTT.

This clonotype was counted only a few times. The CDR3 spells CAWSVRVGRNTGELFF. In DNA, the CDR3 is TGTGCCTGGAGTGTACGGGTGGGGCGGAACACCGGGGAGCTGTTTTTT. The V and J genes are TRBV30 and TRBJ2-2, with D maybe TRBD1 (5 bases). Germline V CDR1 and CDR2: GTSNPN, SVGIG (reference sequence). The CDR3 extends over 16 amino acids. The V end was cut by 0 bases, the J end by 1 base, with 12 bases between.

The chain is built from TRBV12-3 or TRBV12-4 and TRBJ1-4; D unresolved. The CDR3 contains 13 residues. V was pared by 3 bases and J by 7 bases, with 9 bases between. CDR3 amino acids: CASSLFPSEKLFF. In DNA form, the CDR3 reads TGTGCCAGCAGTTTGTTCCCTAGTGAAAAACTGTTTTTT.

A few counts support this clonotype. This chain joins TRBV5-1 and TRBJ1-2; TRBD1 is a possible D gene (5 bases). Trimming pared 0 bases from V and 6 bases from J, leaving 12 bases between. The CDR3 length is 14 residues. The germline CDR1 and CDR2 sequences are SGHRS and YFSETQ. The CDR3, as DNA: TGCGCCAGCAGCTTGGGGGGCGTTTGGGATGGCTACACCTTC. It yields the protein CASSLGGVWDGYTF.

This chain links TRBV10-3 with TRBJ2-7, with 8 bases lining up with TRBD1. CDR1 is ENHRY, CDR2 SYGVKD, per germline. V lost 3 bases to trimming and J lost 7 bases; unmatched junction nucleotides: 8. The CDR3 is 14 amino acids. The CDR3 DNA reads as TGTGCCATCAGTGACAGGACAGGGCACAATGAGCAGTACTTC. Translation: CAISDRTGHNEQYF.

This chain uses TRBV7-2 with TRBJ2-4; 12 positions match TRBD2. The J call may not be correct, given that the DNA end is closer to TRBJ2-5. CDR3 length: 17 residues. CDR1 SGHTA and CDR2 FQGNSA come from the germline V gene. The CDR3: CASSSPSGGAILKTQYF. In DNA form, the CDR3 reads TGTGCCAGCAGCTCGCCTAGCGGGGGGGCGATATTGAAGACCCAGTACTTC.

This clonotype occurred a few times. V gene TRBV28 combines with J gene TRBJ1-5; D perhaps matches TRBD1 (6 bases). Trimming cost V 7 bases and J 3 bases, with 16 bases left between them. Germline assignment: CDR1 MDHEN and CDR2 SYDVKM. CDR3 length: 15 residues. This chain's CDR3 is CASTLRGAFNQPQHF. For the CDR3, the DNA is TGTGCCAGCACCCTACGGGGGGCCTTCAATCAGCCCCAGCATTTT.

The J gene is TRBJ2-1, the V gene TRBV3-1; 14 bases match TRBD2. This CDR3 contains 15 residues. V lost 3 bases and J lost 12; bases outside the gene matches: 7. From germline, CDR1 is LGHDT and CDR2 YNNKEL (reference sequence). In DNA form, the CDR3 reads TGTGCCAGCAGCCAGGTGGGACTAGCGGGGGATGGGCAGTTCTTC. Translating it yields CASSQVGLAGDGQFF.

This clonotype occurred a few times. The chain joins TRBV29-1 to TRBJ1-4, with 8 bases fitting TRBD1. The CDR3 extends over 14 amino acids. V lost 5 bases, J lost 6 bases, and 8 bases stayed unmatched. Germline V gives CDR1 SQVTM, CDR2 ANQGSEA. The DNA of the CDR3 is TGCAGCGTTCCTGGACAGGGAGGTGATGAAAAACTGTTTTTT. As protein: CSVPGQGGDEKLFF.

In DNA, the CDR3 is TGTGCCAGCAGTCCCCTAGCGGGGGGGCAGGGTGAGCAGTTCTTC. It specifies CASSPLAGGQGEQFF. The gene calls are TRBV27 and TRBJ2-1, with 12 bases fitting TRBD2. Losses at the gene ends were 5 bases for V and 9 bases for J; bases not matched to a gene: 8. There are 15 residues in the CDR3. Germline CDR1 and CDR2: MNHEY and SMNVEV (reference sequence).

Only a few counts were recorded for this clonotype. The chain joins TRBV7-9 to TRBJ2-3, with D tentatively TRBD1 (8 bases). Per germline, CDR1 SEHNR and CDR2 FQNEAQ (reference sequence). Trimming left V 3 bases short and J 6 bases short, with 22 bases between. The CDR3 has 17 amino acids. The CDR3 is CASSFEKQGEGIDTQYF. For the CDR3, the DNA is TGTGCCAGCAGCTTCGAAAAACAGGGGGAGGGAATTGATACGCAGTATTTT.

The chain carries TRBV29-1 and TRBJ2-4, with D tentatively TRBD1 (8 bases). Gene TRBJ2-7 matches the end of the DNA better, so the J call may be wrong. CDR1 SQVTM and CDR2 ANQGSEA come from the germline V gene. The CDR3 is 14 amino acids. This CDR3 reads CSIASQGGSDEQYF. The DNA for the CDR3 is TGCAGCATTGCGTCACAGGGGGGGTCCGACGAGCAGTACTTC.

This chain uses TRBV27 with TRBJ2-1; D is possibly TRBD1 (6 bases). This CDR3 has 14 amino acids. Germline values: CDR1 MNHEY, CDR2 SMNVEV (reference sequence). Trimming left V 5 bases short and J 7 bases short, with 15 bases between. CDR3 region: CASSVRGKGNEQFF. The CDR3 nucleotides read TGTGCCAGCAGTGTAAGGGGGAAGGGAAATGAGCAGTTCTTC.